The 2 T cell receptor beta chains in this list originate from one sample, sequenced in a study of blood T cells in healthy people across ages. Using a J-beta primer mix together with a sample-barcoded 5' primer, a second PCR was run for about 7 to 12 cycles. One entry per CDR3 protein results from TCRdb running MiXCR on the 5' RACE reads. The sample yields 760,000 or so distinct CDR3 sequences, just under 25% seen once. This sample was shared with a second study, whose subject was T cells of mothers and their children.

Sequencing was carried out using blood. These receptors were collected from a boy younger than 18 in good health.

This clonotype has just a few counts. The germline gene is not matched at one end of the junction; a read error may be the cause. CDR3 in DNA: TGTGCCATCAAGGGCCAGGAGGACAGTCAAGAGACCCGGTACTTC. It yields the protein CAIKGQEDSQETRYF. V is TRBV10-3 and J is TRBJ2-5, with D perhaps matching TRBD1 (6 bases). CDR3 length: 15 amino acids. Germline loops: CDR1 ENHRY, CDR2 SYGVKD.

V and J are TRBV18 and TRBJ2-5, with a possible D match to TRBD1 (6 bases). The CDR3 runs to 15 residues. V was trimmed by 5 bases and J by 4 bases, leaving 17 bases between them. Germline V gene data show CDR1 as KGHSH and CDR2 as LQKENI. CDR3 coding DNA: TGTGCCAGCTCATCAATACAGGGTCCCGTAGAGACCCAGTACTTC. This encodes CASSSIQGPVETQYF.